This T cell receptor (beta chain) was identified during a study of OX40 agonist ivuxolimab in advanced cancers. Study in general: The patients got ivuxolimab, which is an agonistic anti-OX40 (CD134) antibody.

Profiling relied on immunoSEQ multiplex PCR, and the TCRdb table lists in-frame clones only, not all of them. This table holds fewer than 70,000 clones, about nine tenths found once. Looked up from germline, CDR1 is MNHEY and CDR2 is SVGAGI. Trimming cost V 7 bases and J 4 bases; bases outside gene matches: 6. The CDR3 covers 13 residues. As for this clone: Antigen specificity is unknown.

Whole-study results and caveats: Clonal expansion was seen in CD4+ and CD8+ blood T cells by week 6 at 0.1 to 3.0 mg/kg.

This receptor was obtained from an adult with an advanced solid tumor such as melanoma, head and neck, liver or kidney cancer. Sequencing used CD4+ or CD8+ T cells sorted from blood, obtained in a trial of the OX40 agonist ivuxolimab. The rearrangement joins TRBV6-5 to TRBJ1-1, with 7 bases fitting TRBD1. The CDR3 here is CASKVRDSTEAFF. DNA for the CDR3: TGTGCCAGCAAAGTCCGGGACAGCACTGAAGCTTTCTTT.